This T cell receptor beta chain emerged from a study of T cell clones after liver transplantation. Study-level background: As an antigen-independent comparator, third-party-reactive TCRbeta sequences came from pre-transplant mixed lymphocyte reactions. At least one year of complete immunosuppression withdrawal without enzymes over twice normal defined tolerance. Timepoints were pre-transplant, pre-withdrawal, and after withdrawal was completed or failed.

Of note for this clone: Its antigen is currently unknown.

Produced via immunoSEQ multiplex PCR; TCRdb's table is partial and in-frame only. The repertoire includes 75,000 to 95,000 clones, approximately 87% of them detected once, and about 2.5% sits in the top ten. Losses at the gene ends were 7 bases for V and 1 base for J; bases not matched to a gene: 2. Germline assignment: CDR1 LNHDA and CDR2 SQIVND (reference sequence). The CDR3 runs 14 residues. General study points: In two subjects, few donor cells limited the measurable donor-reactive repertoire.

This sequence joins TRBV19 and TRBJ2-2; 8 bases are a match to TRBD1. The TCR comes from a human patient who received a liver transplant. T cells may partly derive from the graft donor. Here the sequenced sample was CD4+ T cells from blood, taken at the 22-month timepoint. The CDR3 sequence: CASTDRGNTGELFF. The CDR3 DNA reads TGTGCCAGTACTGACAGGGGGAACACCGGGGAGCTGTTTTTT.